Each of the 11 T cell receptor beta chains below was sequenced from the same sample in a study of T cells in Graves' hyperthyroidism and ophthalmopathy. Researchers took RNA transcripts and amplified the TCR beta CDR3 regions from them. The TCR CDR3 first-round RT-PCR relied on the HTBI primer set. TCRdb re-derived calls from the multiplex PCR reads in MiXCR, one entry per CDR3 protein. The repertoire holds 660,000 or so distinct CDR3 sequences, with less than 45% as singletons. Source material: peripheral blood or thyroid tissue (not recorded which). These receptors were obtained from an adult man with Graves' disease, either hyperthyroidism or ophthalmopathy (not recorded which).

This clonotype was counted between two and nine times. The chain uses TRBV5-4 and TRBJ1-2; possibly TRBD1 for D (6 bases). This CDR3 is 15 amino acids long. Looked up from germline, CDR1 is SGHNT and CDR2 is YYREEE (reference sequence). Between the trimmed V and J ends, which lost 5 bases and 0 bases, there was a span of 14 bases. CDR3 nucleotides: TGTGCCAGCAGTTCCGGGACAAAAACTAACTATGGCTACACCTTC. As protein: CASSSGTKTNYGYTF.

This clonotype was detected a few times. The chain joins TRBV7-9 to TRBJ1-6; D not resolved. The CDR3 totals 14 residues. The germline V gene has CDR1 SEHNR and CDR2 FQNEAQ (reference sequence). V lost 6 bases, J lost 2 bases, and 8 bases lay in between. The CDR3, as DNA: TGTGCCAGCAGTTACGAGACCTATAATTCACCCCTCCACTTT. Protein product: CASSYETYNSPLHF.

This clonotype was counted between two and nine times. The rearrangement uses TRBV29-1 and TRBJ1-2, with 8 bases fitting TRBD1. Germline trimming cut 6 bases from V and 2 bases from J; bases unmatched to any gene: 17. In germline, CDR1 is SQVTM, CDR2 ANQGSEA. The CDR3 length is 17 residues. In DNA form, the CDR3 reads TGCAGCGTGGCTATGTACCAGCCGCGGACAGGGAACTATGGCTACACCTTC. Translation gives CSVAMYQPRTGNYGYTF.

The V call is TRBV24-1, the J call TRBJ2-3, with 9 bases identical to TRBD2. The V gene's germline CDR1 is KGHDR and CDR2 SFDVKD. V dropped 2 bases and J dropped 0; count of bases not matched to a gene: 5. The CDR3 sequence is 17 residues long. CDR3 protein: CATSDSKTSGSTDTQYF. In DNA form, the CDR3 reads TGTGCCACCAGTGATTCGAAAACTAGCGGGAGCACAGATACGCAGTATTTT.

This clonotype occurred a few times. The chain joins TRBV19 to TRBJ1-1, with 8 nucleotides matching TRBD1. Germline values: CDR1 LNHDA, CDR2 SQIVND (reference sequence). The CDR3 has 14 amino acids. Trimming removed 3 bases from V and 3 bases from J; junction bases left unmatched: 3. The CDR3 loop reads CASSIPGGYTEAFF. CDR3 DNA: TGTGCCAGTAGTATTCCAGGGGGCTACACTGAAGCTTTCTTT.

This clonotype came up many times. The chain joins TRBV10-3 to TRBJ1-2; D unclear. In germline, CDR1 is ENHRY, CDR2 SYGVKD. V was cut by 2 bases and J by 4 bases, with 8 bases left in between. The length of the CDR3 is 13 residues. This CDR3 reads CAISEMGGYGYTF. CDR3 bases: TGTGCCATCAGTGAGATGGGCGGCTATGGCTACACCTTC.

This clonotype occurred once. This may arise from a read error, as a much more abundant clone is one base away. The DNA for the CDR3 is TGTGCCAGCAGTGGCCCAGGGAATTCACCCCCCCACTTT. This translates into CASSGPGNSPPHF. This chain uses TRBV2 with TRBJ1-6, with a tentative D call TRBD1 (5 bases). The CDR3 runs to 13 residues. Germline CDR1 reads SNHLY; CDR2 reads FYNNEI.

This chain links TRBV7-9 with TRBJ2-7; no clear D. CDR3 length equals 13 residues. Trimming took off 10 bases at V and 3 bases at J, with 16 bases between the two ends. Germline lookup yields CDR1 SEHNR and CDR2 FQNEAQ (reference sequence). The CDR3 coding sequence is TGTGCCATCAGTAGTCGGGCCAACTACGAGCAGTACTTC. As protein: CAISSRANYEQYF. Using reference TRBV7-9 and TRBJ2-7 for the parts outside the CDR3, the full variable domain is DTGVSQNPRHKITKRGQNVTFRCDPISEHNRLYWYRQTLGQGPEFLTYFQNEAQLEKSRLLSDRFSAERPKGSFSTLEIQRTEQGDSAMYLCAISSRANYEQYFGPGTRLTVT.

V gene TRBV29-1 combines with J gene TRBJ2-7, with no clear D. The V end lost 2 bases, the J end lost 3 bases, and 14 bases lay between the germline ends. Looked up from germline, CDR1 is SQVTM and CDR2 is ANQGSEA. The CDR3 spans 14 residues. The CDR3 region is CSVELPGTDYEQYF. CDR3 sequence (DNA): TGCAGCGTTGAACTCCCAGGCACCGACTACGAGCAGTACTTC.

This chain joins TRBV5-1 and TRBJ1-1; possibly TRBD1 for D (6 bases). Per the germline V gene, CDR1 is SGHRS and CDR2 is YFSETQ. V dropped 5 bases and J dropped 1 base, with 15 bases sitting between them. CDR3 length equals 15 residues. This chain's CDR3 is CASSPGQSGNTEAFF. The CDR3 DNA follows: TGCGCCAGCAGTCCCGGACAGAGCGGGAACACTGAAGCTTTCTTT.

The genes are TRBV10-3 and TRBJ1-5, with D possibly being TRBD1 (5 bases). V gave up 4 bases and J gave up 3 bases, with 13 bases separating them. The CDR3 length is 15 residues. The germline gives CDR1 ENHRY, CDR2 SYGVKD. CDR3 residues: CAISARTQDNQPQHF. The DNA for the CDR3 is TGTGCCATCAGTGCTAGGACACAGGACAATCAGCCCCAGCATTTT.